These T cell receptor beta chains were read from a single sample in a study of regulatory T cells in long-lasting Graves disease. TCRdb analysed the multiplex PCR reads with MiXCR anew, one entry per CDR3 protein. The data contain 650,000 to 850,000 distinct CDR3 sequences, 30% of them singletons. Sequencing used peripheral blood mononuclear cells (PBMCs), obtained when the disease was refractory, from a patient treated with antithyroid drugs. The origin of the receptors is a female donor with Graves disease. The CDR3 runs from the conserved cysteine through the conserved F or W. D genes are given only for firm matches. A row's size may be missing; if present it is once, few, many or a size class.

d_call: .
v_call: TRBV30
clone_size: many
j_call: TRBJ2-2
cdr3_nt: TGTGCCTGGAGTGTAGTTCAGGGAACCGGGGAGCTGTTTTTT
cdr3_aa: CAWSVVQGTGELFF

d_call: .
v_call: TRBV7-7
clone_size: .
j_call: TRBJ2-5
cdr3_nt: TGTGCCAGCAGCTTAATGACCGGGCGACAAGAGACCCAGTACTTC
cdr3_aa: CASSLMTGRQETQYF

d_call: .
v_call: TRBV2
clone_size: many
j_call: TRBJ2-2
cdr3_nt: TGTGCCAGCGATTTCGGGACATTGAACACCGGGGAGCTGTTTTTT
cdr3_aa: CASDFGTLNTGELFF

d_call: .
v_call: TRBV7-2
clone_size: few
j_call: TRBJ2-5
cdr3_nt: TGTGCCAGCAGTTGGCGGGTCCAAGAGACCCAGTACTTC
cdr3_aa: CASSWRVQETQYF

d_call: .
v_call: TRBV5-1
clone_size: .
j_call: TRBJ1-3
cdr3_nt: TGCGCCAGCAGCTTGGACAGGTTTGGAAACACCATATATTTT
cdr3_aa: CASSLDRFGNTIYF

d_call: TRBD1
v_call: TRBV28
clone_size: .
j_call: TRBJ2-7
cdr3_nt: TGTGCCAGCAGTTTCGGTGGGACAGCTTCCTACGAGCAGTACTTC
cdr3_aa: CASSFGGTASYEQYF

d_call: TRBD1
v_call: TRBV6-2/TRBV6-3
clone_size: .
j_call: TRBJ1-6
cdr3_nt: TGTGCCAGCATGACAGGGGCAACCTATAATTCACCCCTCCACTTT
cdr3_aa: CASMTGATYNSPLHF

d_call: .
v_call: TRBV27
clone_size: .
j_call: TRBJ1-6
cdr3_nt: TGTGCCAGCATCCCAGACGCTTCCTATAATTCACCCCTCCACTTT
cdr3_aa: CASIPDASYNSPLHF

d_call: TRBD1
v_call: TRBV11-3
clone_size: many
j_call: TRBJ1-1
cdr3_nt: TGTGCCAGCAGCCCAAGGACAGGGGGTACGAACACTGAAGCTTTCTTT
cdr3_aa: CASSPRTGGTNTEAFF

d_call: TRBD1
v_call: TRBV3-1
clone_size: .
j_call: TRBJ1-2
cdr3_nt: TGTGCCAGCAGCCTAGGGGGCGCCGACCGATTTTATGGCTACACCTTC
cdr3_aa: CASSLGGADRFYGYTF

d_call: TRBD1
v_call: TRBV5-1
clone_size: few
j_call: TRBJ1-1
cdr3_nt: TGCGCCAGCAGCGGAGAAGGACAGGGCCACACTGAAGCTTTCTTT
cdr3_aa: CASSGEGQGHTEAFF

d_call: TRBD1
v_call: TRBV29-1
clone_size: many
j_call: TRBJ1-1
cdr3_nt: TGCAGCGTTGGCGAGAGACAGGGTAACACTGAAGCTTTCTTT
cdr3_aa: CSVGERQGNTEAFF

d_call: TRBD2
v_call: TRBV7-3
clone_size: .
j_call: TRBJ2-3
cdr3_nt: TGTGCCAGCAGCTCTCCCTCCGTGACTAGCGGGAGGGTGGGCACAGATACGCAGTATTTT
cdr3_aa: CASSSPSVTSGRVGTDTQYF

d_call: .
v_call: TRBV6-1
clone_size: few
j_call: TRBJ2-1
cdr3_nt: TGTGCCAGCAGTGAAGGGAGTTGGAGGGACAATGAGCAGTTCTTC
cdr3_aa: CASSEGSWRDNEQFF

d_call: .
v_call: TRBV28
clone_size: many
j_call: TRBJ1-1
cdr3_nt: TGTGCCAGCAGTTTATTTCTTTTGTCGGAAGCTTTCTTT
cdr3_aa: CASSLFLLSEAFF